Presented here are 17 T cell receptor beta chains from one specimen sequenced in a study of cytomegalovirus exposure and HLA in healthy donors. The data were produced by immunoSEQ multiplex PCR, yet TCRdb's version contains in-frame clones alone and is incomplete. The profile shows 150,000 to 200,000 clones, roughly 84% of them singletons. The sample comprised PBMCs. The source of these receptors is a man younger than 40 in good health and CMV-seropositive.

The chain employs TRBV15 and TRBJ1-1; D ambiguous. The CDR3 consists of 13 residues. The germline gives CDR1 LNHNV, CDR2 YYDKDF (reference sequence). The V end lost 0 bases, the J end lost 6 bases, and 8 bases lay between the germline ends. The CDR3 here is CATSRDVVSEAFF. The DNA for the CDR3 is TGTGCCACCAGCAGAGATGTTGTCTCTGAAGCTTTCTTT.

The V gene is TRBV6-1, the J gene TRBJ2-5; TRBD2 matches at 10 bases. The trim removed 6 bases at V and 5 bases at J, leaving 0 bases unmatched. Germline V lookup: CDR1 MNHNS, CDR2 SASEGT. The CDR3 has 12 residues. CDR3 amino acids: CASRGLAETQYF. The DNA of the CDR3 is TGTGCCAGCAGGGGACTAGCGGAGACCCAGTACTTC.

CDR3 nucleotide sequence: TGTGCCAGCAGTTTATCATTCGGGACAGGTTCCTACTACGAGCAGTACTTC. Amino acids: CASSLSFGTGSYYEQYF. This chain joins TRBV28 and TRBJ2-7, with TRBD1 matching over 8 bases. This CDR3 region has 17 residues. The V gene end was trimmed by 1 base and the J gene end by 3 bases; junction bases not matched to a gene: 11. CDR1 MDHEN and CDR2 SYDVKM come from the germline V gene.

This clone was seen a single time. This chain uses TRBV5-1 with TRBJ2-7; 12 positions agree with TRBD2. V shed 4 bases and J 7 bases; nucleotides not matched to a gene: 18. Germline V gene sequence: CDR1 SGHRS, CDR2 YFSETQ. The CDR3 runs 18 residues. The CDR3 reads CASSGVGRRLAGDVEQYF. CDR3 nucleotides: TGCGCCAGCAGCGGGGTGGGCAGACGACTAGCGGGAGACGTTGAGCAGTACTTC. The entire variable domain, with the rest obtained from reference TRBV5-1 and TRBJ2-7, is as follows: KAGVTQTPRYLIKTRGQQVTLSCSPISGHRSVSWYQQTPGQGLQFLFEYFSETQRNKGNFPGRFSGRQFSNSRSEMNVSTLELGDSALYLCASSGVGRRLAGDVEQYFGPGTRLTVT.

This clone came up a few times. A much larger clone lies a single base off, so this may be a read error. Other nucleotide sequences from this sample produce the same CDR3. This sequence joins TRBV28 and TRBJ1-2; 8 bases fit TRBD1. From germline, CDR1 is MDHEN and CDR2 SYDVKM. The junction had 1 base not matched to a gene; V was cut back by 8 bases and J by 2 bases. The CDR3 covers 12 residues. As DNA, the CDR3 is TGTGCCAGCCGGACAGGGAACTATGGCTACACCTTC. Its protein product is CASRTGNYGYTF.

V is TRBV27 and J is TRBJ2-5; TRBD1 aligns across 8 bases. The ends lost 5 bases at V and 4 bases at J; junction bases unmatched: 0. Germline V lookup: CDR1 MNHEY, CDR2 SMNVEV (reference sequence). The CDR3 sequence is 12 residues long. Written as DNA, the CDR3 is TGTGCCAGCAGTACAGGGGGAGAGACCCAGTACTTC. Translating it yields CASSTGGETQYF.

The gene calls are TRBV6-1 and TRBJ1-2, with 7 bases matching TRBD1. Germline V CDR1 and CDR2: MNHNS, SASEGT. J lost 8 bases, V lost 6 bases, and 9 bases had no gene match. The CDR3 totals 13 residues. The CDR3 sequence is CASRENTGVGYTF. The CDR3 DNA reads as TGTGCCAGCAGGGAAAATACAGGGGTAGGCTACACCTTC.

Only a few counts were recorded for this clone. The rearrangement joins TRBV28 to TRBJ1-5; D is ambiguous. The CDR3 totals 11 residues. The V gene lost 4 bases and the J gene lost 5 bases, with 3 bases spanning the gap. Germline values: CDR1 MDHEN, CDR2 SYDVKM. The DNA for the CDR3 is TGTGCCAGCAGTTCTTATCAGCCCCAGCATTTT. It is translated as CASSSYQPQHF.

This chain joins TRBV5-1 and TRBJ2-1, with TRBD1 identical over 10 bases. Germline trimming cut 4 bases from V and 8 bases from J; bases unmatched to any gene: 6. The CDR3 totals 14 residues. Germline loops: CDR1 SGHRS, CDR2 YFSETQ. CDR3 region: CASSPGTGVDEQFF. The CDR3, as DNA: TGCGCCAGCAGCCCCGGGACAGGGGTCGATGAGCAGTTCTTC.

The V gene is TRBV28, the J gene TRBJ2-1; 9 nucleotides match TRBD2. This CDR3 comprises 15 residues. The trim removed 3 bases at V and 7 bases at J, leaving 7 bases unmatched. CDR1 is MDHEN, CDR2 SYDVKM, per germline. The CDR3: CASSLSSGSGNEQFF. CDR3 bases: TGTGCCAGCAGTTTGAGTAGCGGGAGCGGTAATGAGCAGTTCTTC.

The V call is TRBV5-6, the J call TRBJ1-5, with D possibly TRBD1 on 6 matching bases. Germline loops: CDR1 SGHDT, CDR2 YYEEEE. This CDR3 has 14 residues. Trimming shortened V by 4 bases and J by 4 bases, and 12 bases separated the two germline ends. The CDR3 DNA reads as TGTGCCAGCAGCCAAGCCAGGGGTAATCAGCCCCAGCATTTT. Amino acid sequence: CASSQARGNQPQHF. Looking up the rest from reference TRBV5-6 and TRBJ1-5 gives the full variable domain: DAGVTQSPTHLIKTRGQQVTLRCSPKSGHDTVSWYQQALGQGPQFIFQYYEEEERQRGNFPDRFSGHQFPNYSSELNVNALLLGDSALYLCASSQARGNQPQHFGDGTRLSIL.

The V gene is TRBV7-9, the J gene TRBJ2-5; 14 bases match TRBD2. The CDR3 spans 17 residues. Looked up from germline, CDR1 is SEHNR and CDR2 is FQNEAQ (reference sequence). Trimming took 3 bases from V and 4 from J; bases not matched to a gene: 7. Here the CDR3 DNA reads TGTGCCAGCAGCTTGACTAGCGGGAGGGCCCCCACAGAGACCCAGTACTTC. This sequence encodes CASSLTSGRAPTETQYF.

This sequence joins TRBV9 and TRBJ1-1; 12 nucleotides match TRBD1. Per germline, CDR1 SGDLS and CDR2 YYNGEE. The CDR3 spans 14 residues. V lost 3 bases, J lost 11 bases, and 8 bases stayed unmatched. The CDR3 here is CASSAVPGQGAAFF. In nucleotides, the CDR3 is TGTGCCAGCAGCGCTGTCCCGGGACAGGGGGCGGCTTTCTTT.

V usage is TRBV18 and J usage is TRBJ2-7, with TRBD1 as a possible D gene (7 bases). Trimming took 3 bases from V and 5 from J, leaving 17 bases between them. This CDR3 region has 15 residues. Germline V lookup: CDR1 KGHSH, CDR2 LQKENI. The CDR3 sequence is CASSPRAGGTNEQYF. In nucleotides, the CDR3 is TGTGCCAGCTCACCTCGGGCAGGGGGGACAAACGAGCAGTACTTC.

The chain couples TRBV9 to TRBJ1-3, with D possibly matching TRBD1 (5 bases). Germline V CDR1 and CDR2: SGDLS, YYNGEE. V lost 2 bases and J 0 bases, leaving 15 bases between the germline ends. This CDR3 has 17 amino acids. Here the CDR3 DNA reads TGTGCCAGCAGCGTTGGACACCTACCTTCCTCTGGAAACACCATATATTTT. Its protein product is CASSVGHLPSSGNTIYF.

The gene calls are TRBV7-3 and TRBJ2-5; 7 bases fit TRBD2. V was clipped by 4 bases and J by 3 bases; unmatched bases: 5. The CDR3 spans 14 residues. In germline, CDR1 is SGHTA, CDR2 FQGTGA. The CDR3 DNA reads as TGTGCCAGCAGCTCCACTGGGGGGGAAGAGACCCAGTACTTC. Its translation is CASSSTGGEETQYF.

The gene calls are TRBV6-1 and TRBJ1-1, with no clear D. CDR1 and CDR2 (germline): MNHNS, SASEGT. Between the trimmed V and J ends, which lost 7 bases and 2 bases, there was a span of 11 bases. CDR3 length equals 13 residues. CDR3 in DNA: TGTGCCAGCACTCGACAAGTAAACACTGAAGCTTTCTTT. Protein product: CASTRQVNTEAFF.